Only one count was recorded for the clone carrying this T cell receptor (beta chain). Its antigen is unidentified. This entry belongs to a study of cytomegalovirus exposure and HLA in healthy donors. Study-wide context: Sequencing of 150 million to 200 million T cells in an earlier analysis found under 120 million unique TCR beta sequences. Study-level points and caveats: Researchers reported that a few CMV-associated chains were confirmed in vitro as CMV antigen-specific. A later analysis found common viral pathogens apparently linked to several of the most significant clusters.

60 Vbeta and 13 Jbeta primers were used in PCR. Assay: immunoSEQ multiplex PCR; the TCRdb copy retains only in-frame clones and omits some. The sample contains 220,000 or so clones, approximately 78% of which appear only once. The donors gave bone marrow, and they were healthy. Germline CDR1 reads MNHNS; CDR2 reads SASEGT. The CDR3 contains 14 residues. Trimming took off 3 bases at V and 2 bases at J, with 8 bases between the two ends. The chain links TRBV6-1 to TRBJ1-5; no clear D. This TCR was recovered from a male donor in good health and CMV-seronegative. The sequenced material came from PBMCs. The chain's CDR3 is CASSDWRGNQPQHF. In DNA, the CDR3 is TGTGCCAGCAGTGACTGGAGGGGCAATCAGCCCCAGCATTTT.